The next 2 T cell receptor beta chains were all read from a single sample in a study of blood T cell repertoires in COVID-19. Data came from immunoSEQ multiplex PCR; TCRdb stores just in-frame clones and leaves some out. The top ten clones hold about 15% of a sample with about 170,000 clones, around four fifths of them seen once. The sample taken for sequencing was peripheral blood. All receptors come from a woman in her seventies with COVID-19, enrolled during active disease.

This clone has a single count. The chain joins TRBV30 to TRBJ1-5; D is possibly TRBD1 (5 bases). Per the germline V gene, CDR1 is GTSNPN and CDR2 is SVGIG (reference sequence). Trimming cost V 1 base and J 5 bases, with 12 bases left between them. CDR3 length: 14 amino acids. The CDR3 nucleotides are TGTGCCTGGAGTGGGGGCAGGGTCGATCAGCCCCAGCATTTT. Translating it yields CAWSGGRVDQPQHF. Full variable domain (missing parts from reference TRBV30 and TRBJ1-5): SQTIHQWPATLVQPVGSPLSLECTVEGTSNPNLYWYRQAAGRGLQLLFYSVGIGQISSEVPQNLSASRPQDRQFILSSKKLLLSDSGFYLCAWSGGRVDQPQHFGDGTRLSIL.

The gene calls are TRBV2 and TRBJ1-4; possible D gene TRBD1, 5 bases. V was shortened by 5 bases and J by 11 bases, with 15 bases between the two germline ends. The CDR3 extends over 13 amino acids. Germline V lookup: CDR1 SNHLY, CDR2 FYNNEI. CDR3 in DNA: TGTGCCAGCAGTTTAGACAGTGGAGACAAACTGTTTTTT. The encoded protein is CASSLDSGDKLFF.